Below, 11 T cell receptor beta chains from the same sample are listed, as sequenced in a study of patients and donors after allogeneic stem cell transplantation. TCRdb used MiXCR to reprocess the RT-PCR reads, holding one entry per CDR3 protein. Of roughly 940,000 distinct CDR3 sequences in the sample, about a sixth are singletons; the top ten hold 6%. The sequenced sample was blood, either unsorted or a sorted T cell fraction (not recorded which). Every receptor here comes from a human donor who was either an allogeneic HSCT recipient or a stem cell or donor lymphocyte infusion donor (not recorded which). It is not recorded whose cells these are; they may come from a transplant donor.

The chain has TRBV2 and TRBJ2-1; weak D call: TRBD1 (5 bases). Trimming took off 7 bases at V and 8 bases at J, with 18 bases between the two ends. The CDR3 is 14 amino acids. Germline V gives CDR1 SNHLY, CDR2 FYNNEI. Here the CDR3 reads CASNLPKGNYEQFF. The CDR3 DNA sequence: TGTGCCAGCAACTTACCTAAGGGGAACTATGAGCAGTTCTTC. The whole variable domain, remainder taken from reference TRBV2 and TRBJ2-1, is EPEVTQTPSHQVTQMGQEVILRCVPISNHLYFYWYRQILGQKVEFLVSFYNNEISEKSEIFDDQFSVERPDGSNFTLKIRSTKLEDSAMYFCASNLPKGNYEQFFGPGTRLTVL.

The chain employs TRBV6-1 and TRBJ1-1; tentatively, D is TRBD1 (6 bases). The ends were cut back, 10 bases at V and 5 bases at J, with 17 bases in the middle. CDR1 and CDR2 (germline): MNHNS, SASEGT. The CDR3 covers 13 residues. DNA of the CDR3: TGTGCCACCCAAACAGGGTATGGGACTGAAGCTTTCTTT. Translation: CATQTGYGTEAFF.

This chain links TRBV7-8 with TRBJ2-7; TRBD2 matches at 7 bases. The germline CDR1 and CDR2 sequences are SGHVS and FQNEAQ. CDR3 length: 13 residues. V dropped 6 bases and J dropped 3; count of bases not matched to a gene: 5. The CDR3: CASRRGSNYEQYF. In nucleotides, the CDR3 is TGTGCCAGCAGGCGGGGGAGCAACTACGAGCAGTACTTC.

This clonotype was seen many times. The gene calls are TRBV7-2 and TRBJ2-5; 7 nucleotides line up with TRBD2. CDR1 is SGHTA and CDR2 is FQGNSA in the germline V gene. Trimming took 2 bases from V and 4 from J; bases not matched to a gene: 4. This CDR3 has 14 amino acids. The CDR3 loop is CASSLNGGIETQYF. As DNA, the CDR3 is TGTGCCAGCAGCTTAAACGGGGGGATAGAGACCCAGTACTTC.

This clonotype was seen a handful of times. The CDR3 loop is CSVGDATGQFF. CDR3 nucleotide sequence: TGCAGCGTCGGGGACGCTACGGGACAGTTCTTC. The chain carries TRBV29-1 and TRBJ2-1; D possibly matches TRBD1 or TRBD2 (5 bases each). The CDR3 spans 11 residues. Germline CDR1 is SQVTM and CDR2 is ANQGSEA. Trimming removed 6 bases at V and 13 bases at J, with 16 bases between.

This clonotype has more than one count but fewer than ten. The chain couples TRBV5-1 to TRBJ2-1; 9 bases map to TRBD2. The CDR3 runs 14 residues. Trimming removed 0 bases from V and 9 bases from J; junction bases left unmatched: 4. Per germline, CDR1 SGHRS and CDR2 YFSETQ. CDR3 amino acids: CASSLVVAGAEQFF. CDR3 sequence (DNA): TGCGCCAGCAGCTTGGTGGTAGCGGGAGCTGAGCAGTTCTTC.

This clonotype has more than one count but fewer than ten. V is TRBV20-1 and J is TRBJ2-1; possibly TRBD2 for D (6 bases). CDR3 length: 15 amino acids. Germline CDR1 DFQATT, CDR2 SNEGSKA (reference sequence). The germline V and J ends were trimmed by 6 bases and 4 bases, with 19 bases remaining between them. This chain's CDR3 is CSADVWGERYNEQFF. The CDR3 DNA is TGCAGTGCCGACGTCTGGGGGGAGCGTTACAATGAGCAGTTCTTC.

This clonotype showed up just a few times. The V call is TRBV11-2, the J call TRBJ2-5; TRBD1 is a possible D gene (6 bases). Germline lookup yields CDR1 SGHAT and CDR2 FQNNGV. There are 15 residues in the CDR3. V was clipped by 1 base and J by 2 bases, with 11 bases between them. The chain's CDR3 is CASSLGQGSQETQYF. CDR3 bases: TGTGCCAGCAGCTTAGGCCAGGGGTCTCAAGAGACCCAGTACTTC.

This clonotype showed up just a few times. The chain employs TRBV15 and TRBJ2-2, with D perhaps matching TRBD2 (7 bases). CDR3 length: 17 residues. Germline CDR1 reads LNHNV; CDR2 reads YYDKDF (reference sequence). Trimming took 4 bases from V and 4 from J, leaving 19 bases between them. Here the CDR3 reads CATSMGAGEVVTGELFF. The CDR3 region has the DNA TGTGCCACCAGCATGGGGGCGGGGGAGGTTGTCACCGGGGAGCTGTTTTTT.

This clonotype was seen only a few times. The chain carries TRBV29-1 and TRBJ2-7; a weak D match, TRBD1 (7 bases). CDR1 and CDR2 (germline): SQVTM, ANQGSEA. Between the trimmed V and J ends, which lost 5 bases and 3 bases, there was a span of 14 bases. This CDR3 is built from 13 residues. CDR3 sequence reads: CSVRYRGLYEQYF. The CDR3 DNA sequence: TGCAGCGTTCGCTACAGGGGACTCTACGAGCAGTACTTC.

This clonotype was found a few times. The V gene is TRBV10-3, the J gene TRBJ1-1; D is perhaps TRBD1 (5 bases). CDR1 is ENHRY and CDR2 is SYGVKD in the germline V gene. This CDR3 comprises 16 residues. The V end lost 11 bases, the J end lost 4 bases, and 26 bases lay between the germline ends. This chain's CDR3 is CASTYGTGVLGTEAFF. In DNA, the CDR3 is TGTGCCTCAACGTACGGGACGGGCGTCTTGGGCACTGAAGCTTTCTTT.